The clone carrying this TCR beta chain was counted between two and nine times. Its antigen remains unidentified. The gene names here belong to mouse. The read comes to an end 4 residues before the CDR3 does, leaving the germline J gene to fill in the end. The source of the sample is a study of CD8+ T cells in alopecia areata. The wider study: C3H/HeJ donors with spontaneous alopecia, roughly 6-13 months old, supplied skin grafts to roughly 7-10-week-old female C3H/HeJ mice.

Germline assignment: CDR1 FNHDT and CDR2 SITEND (reference sequence). V was pared by 5 bases and J by 1 base, with 7 bases of the junction left unmatched. The CDR3 is 17 residues long. cDNA serving as the sequencing template came from extracted, reverse transcribed RNA. The protocol was immunoSEQ multiplex PCR, while the TCRdb copy is restricted to in-frame clones and leaves out a portion. Altogether approximately 300,000 clones were found in the sample, and no singletons occur. General observations from the study: Lesional scalp displayed greater clonality than normal scalp, most notably in alopecia totalis/universalis. Although TCR sharing was seen in mice, sharing across patients was less clear, possibly for HLA-related reasons.

CD4, CD8alpha, NKG2D, NKG2ACE and other markers were used to sort pooled cutaneous lymph node cells. This TCR was recovered from a C3H/HeJ mouse with alopecia areata. This mouse strain has H2-k as its MHC haplotype. The sequenced sample was CD4+ T cells sorted from a lymph node. The V call is TRBV19, the J call TRBJ2-2, with TRBD2 matching 11 bases. The covered CDR3 bases are TGTGCCAGCAGCCGTCCGGGACTGGGGGTAAACACCGGG. Amino acid sequence: CASSRPGLGVNTG. The entire CDR3 protein reads CASSRPGLGVNTGQLYF.